Listed below are T cell receptor beta chains from one sample, sequenced in a study of shared clonotypes between healthy human individuals. Libraries were prepared by immunoSEQ multiplex PCR; TCRdb keeps only in-frame clonotypes and omits some of them. The table shows 2.5 million or so clones, with around 90% occurring only once. The sequenced material came from naive CD4+ T cells sorted from blood. Every receptor here comes from a man in his late teens or twenties in good health. Both conserved end residues are part of each CDR3. The D gene is left open where the match is weak.

NA	TRBV2	TRBJ2-7	TGTGCCAGCAGTGAGTCGGGCTACGAGCAGTACTTC	CASSESGYEQYF
NA	TRBV6-5	TRBJ1-2	TGTGCCAGCAGTTACTCCACCGCCCCCAGGGGCGAAGGCTACACCTTC	CASSYSTAPRGEGYTF
NA	TRBV27	TRBJ2-2	TGTGCCAGCAGCCGAACCCAGATGACCGGGGAGCTGTTTTTT	CASSRTQMTGELFF
NA	TRBV30	TRBJ2-7	TGTGCCTGGAGTCCGGGACTCCTCAACAACGAGCAGTACTTC	CAWSPGLLNNEQYF
NA	TRBV5-1	TRBJ1-4	TGCGCCAGCAGGGTACAGGCGGGGAATGAAAAACTGTTTTTT	CASRVQAGNEKLFF
TRBD1	TRBV30	TRBJ2-5	TGTGCCTGGGGACAGGGTAGGGAGACCCAGTACTTC	CAWGQGRETQYF
NA	TRBV5-1	TRBJ2-5	TGCGCCAGCGCATCGGACAGACAAGAGACCCAGTACTTC	CASASDRQETQYF
NA	TRBV4-2	TRBJ2-5	TGTGCCAGCAGCCAAGACAGGGTGGGAGTCGAGACCCAGTACTTC	CASSQDRVGVETQYF
NA	TRBV18	TRBJ2-7	TGTGCCAGCTCACCGGGAGCTAACTACGAGCAGTACTTC	CASSPGANYEQYF
TRBD1	TRBV10-3	TRBJ2-1	TGTGCCATCAGTGAGTCGGTTGGGACAGGGGGTTTCAATGAGCAGTTCTTC	CAISESVGTGGFNEQFF
NA	TRBV29-1	TRBJ2-6	TGCAGCGTTGGGGTCCCGGGCAACGTCCTGACTTTC	CSVGVPGNVLTF
TRBD1	TRBV28	TRBJ2-1	TGTGCCAGCAGTTCCGGACAGGGGGGTTTATGGAATGAGCAGTTCTTC	CASSSGQGGLWNEQFF